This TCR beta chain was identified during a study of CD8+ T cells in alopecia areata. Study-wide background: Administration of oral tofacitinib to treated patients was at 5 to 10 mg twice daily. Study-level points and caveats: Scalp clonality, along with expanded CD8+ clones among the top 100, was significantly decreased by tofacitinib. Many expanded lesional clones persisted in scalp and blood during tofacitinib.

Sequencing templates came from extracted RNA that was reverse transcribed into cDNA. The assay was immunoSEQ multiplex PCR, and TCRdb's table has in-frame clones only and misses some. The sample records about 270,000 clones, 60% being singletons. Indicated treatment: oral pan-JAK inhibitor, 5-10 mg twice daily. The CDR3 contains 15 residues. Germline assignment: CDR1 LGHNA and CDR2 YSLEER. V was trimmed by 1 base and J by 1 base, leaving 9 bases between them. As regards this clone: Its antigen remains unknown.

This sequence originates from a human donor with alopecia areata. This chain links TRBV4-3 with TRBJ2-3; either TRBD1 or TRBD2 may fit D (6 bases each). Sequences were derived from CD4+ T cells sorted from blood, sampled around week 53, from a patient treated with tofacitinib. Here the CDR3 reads CASSQGGARTDTQYF. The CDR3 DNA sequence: TGCGCCAGCAGCCAAGGGGGGGCCCGCACAGATACGCAGTATTTT.